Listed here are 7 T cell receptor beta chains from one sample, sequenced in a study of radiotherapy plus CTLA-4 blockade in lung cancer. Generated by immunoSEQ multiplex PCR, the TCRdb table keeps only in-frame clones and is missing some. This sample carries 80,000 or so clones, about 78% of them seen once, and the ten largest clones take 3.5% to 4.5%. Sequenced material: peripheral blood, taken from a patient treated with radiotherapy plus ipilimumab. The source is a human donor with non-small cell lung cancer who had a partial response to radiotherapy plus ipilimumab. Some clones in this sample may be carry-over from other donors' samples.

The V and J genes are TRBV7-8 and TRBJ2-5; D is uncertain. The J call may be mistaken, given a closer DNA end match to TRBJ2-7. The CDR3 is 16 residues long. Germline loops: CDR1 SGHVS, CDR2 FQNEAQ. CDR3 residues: CASSLDVEPWRYEQYF. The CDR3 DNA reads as TGTGCCAGCAGCTTAGACGTCGAACCCTGGAGATACGAGCAGTACTTC.

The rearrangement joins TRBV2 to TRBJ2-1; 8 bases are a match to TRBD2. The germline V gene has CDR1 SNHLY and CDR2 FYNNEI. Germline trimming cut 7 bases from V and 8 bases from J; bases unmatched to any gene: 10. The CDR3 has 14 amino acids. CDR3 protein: CASKPRGAHDEQFF. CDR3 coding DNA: TGTGCCAGCAAACCGCGGGGGGCCCACGATGAGCAGTTCTTC.

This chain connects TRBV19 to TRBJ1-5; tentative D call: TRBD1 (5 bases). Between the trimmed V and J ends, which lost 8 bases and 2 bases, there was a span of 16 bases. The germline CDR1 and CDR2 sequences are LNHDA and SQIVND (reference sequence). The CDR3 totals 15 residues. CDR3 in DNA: TGTGCCAGTTTAAGTCAAGGGACTGGCAATCAGCCCCAGCATTTT. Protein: CASLSQGTGNQPQHF.

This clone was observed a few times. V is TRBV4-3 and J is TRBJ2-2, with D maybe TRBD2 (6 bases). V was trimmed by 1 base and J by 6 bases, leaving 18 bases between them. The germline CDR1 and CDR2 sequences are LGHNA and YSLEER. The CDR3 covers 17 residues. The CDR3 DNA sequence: TGCGCCAGCAGCCAAGTTTTTCAGTGGGGGGATCCCGGGGAGCTGTTTTTT. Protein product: CASSQVFQWGDPGELFF.

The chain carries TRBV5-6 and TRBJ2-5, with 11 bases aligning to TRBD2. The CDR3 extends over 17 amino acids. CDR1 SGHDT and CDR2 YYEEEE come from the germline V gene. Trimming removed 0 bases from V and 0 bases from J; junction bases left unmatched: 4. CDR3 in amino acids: CASSLGPSGGYQETQYF. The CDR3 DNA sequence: TGTGCCAGCAGCTTGGGGCCTAGCGGGGGGTACCAAGAGACCCAGTACTTC.

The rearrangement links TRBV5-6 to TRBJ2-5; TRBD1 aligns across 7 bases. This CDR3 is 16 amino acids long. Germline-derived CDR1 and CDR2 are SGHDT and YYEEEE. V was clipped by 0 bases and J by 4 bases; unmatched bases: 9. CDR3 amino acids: CASSLGPRQGRETQYF. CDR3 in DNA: TGTGCCAGCAGCTTGGGTCCGCGACAGGGAAGAGAGACCCAGTACTTC. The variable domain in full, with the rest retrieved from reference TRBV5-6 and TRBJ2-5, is DAGVTQSPTHLIKTRGQQVTLRCSPKSGHDTVSWYQQALGQGPQFIFQYYEEEERQRGNFPDRFSGHQFPNYSSELNVNALLLGDSALYLCASSLGPRQGRETQYFGPGTRLLVL.

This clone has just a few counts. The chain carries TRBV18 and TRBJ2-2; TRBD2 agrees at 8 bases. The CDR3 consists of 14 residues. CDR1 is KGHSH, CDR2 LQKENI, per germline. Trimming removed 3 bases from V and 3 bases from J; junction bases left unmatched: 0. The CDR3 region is CASSPTSDTGELFF. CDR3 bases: TGTGCCAGCTCACCGACTAGCGACACCGGGGAGCTGTTTTTT.